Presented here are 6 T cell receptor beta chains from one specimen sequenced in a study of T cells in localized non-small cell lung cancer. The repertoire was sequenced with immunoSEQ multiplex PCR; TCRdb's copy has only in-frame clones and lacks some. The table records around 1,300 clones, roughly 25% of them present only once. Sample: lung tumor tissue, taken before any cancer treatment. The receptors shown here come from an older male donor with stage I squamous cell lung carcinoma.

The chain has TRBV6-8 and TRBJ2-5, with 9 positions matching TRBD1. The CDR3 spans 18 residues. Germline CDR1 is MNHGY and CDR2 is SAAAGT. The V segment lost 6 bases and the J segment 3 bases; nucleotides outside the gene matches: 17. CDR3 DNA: TGTGCCAGCAGCGCTGGTCCGGGACAGGGAACATTAAAAGAGACCCAGTACTTC. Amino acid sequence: CASSAGPGQGTLKETQYF.

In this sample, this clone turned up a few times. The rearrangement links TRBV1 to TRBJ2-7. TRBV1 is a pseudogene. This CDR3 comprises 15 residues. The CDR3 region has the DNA TGCGCCAGCAGCCTTGGAAATTCCCCCTCCTACGAGCAGTACTTC. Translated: CASSLGNSPSYEQYF.

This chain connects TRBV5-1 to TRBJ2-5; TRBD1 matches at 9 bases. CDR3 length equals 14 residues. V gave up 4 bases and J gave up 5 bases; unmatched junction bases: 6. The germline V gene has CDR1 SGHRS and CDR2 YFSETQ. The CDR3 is CASSTGGPAETQYF. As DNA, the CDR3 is TGCGCCAGCAGCACAGGGGGCCCCGCCGAGACCCAGTACTTC. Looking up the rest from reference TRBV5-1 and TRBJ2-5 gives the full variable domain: KAGVTQTPRYLIKTRGQQVTLSCSPISGHRSVSWYQQTPGQGLQFLFEYFSETQRNKGNFPGRFSGRQFSNSRSEMNVSTLELGDSALYLCASSTGGPAETQYFGPGTRLLVL.

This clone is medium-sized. CDR3 sequence: CAIMGLINTEAFF. The CDR3 DNA follows: TGTGCCATCATGGGTTTAATTAACACTGAAGCTTTCTTT. The rearrangement joins TRBV6-8 to TRBJ1-1; D call uncertain. V shed 10 bases and J shed 2 bases, with 14 bases lying between them. The CDR3 runs 13 residues. CDR1 MNHGY and CDR2 SAAAGT come from the germline V gene.

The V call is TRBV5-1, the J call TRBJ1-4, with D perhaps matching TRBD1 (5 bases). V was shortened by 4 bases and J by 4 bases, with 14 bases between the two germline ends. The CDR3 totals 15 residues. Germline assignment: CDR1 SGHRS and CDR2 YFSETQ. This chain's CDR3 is CASSGQGLNNEKLFF. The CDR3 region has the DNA TGCGCCAGCAGCGGACAAGGACTGAATAATGAAAAACTGTTTTTT.

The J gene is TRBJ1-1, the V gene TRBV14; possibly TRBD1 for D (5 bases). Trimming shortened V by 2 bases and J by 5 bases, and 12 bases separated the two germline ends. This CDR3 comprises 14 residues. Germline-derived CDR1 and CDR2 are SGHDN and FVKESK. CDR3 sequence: CASSQRPQGTEAFF. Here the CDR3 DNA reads TGTGCCAGCAGCCAAAGACCGCAGGGTACTGAAGCTTTCTTT.